A single sample is the source of the 27 T cell receptor beta chains below, sequenced in a study of T cells in Graves' hyperthyroidism and ophthalmopathy. TCR beta CDR3 sequences were amplified from RNA transcripts. Researchers ran a first-round RT-PCR on the TCR CDR3 using the HTBI primer set. TCRdb re-called the multiplex PCR reads with MiXCR, one entry per CDR3 protein. The repertoire holds 300,000 to 400,000 distinct CDR3 sequences, with more than 11% as singletons. Source material: blood. Receptors were obtained from a woman aged 60 to 75 with Graves' hyperthyroidism.

In this sample, this clonotype turned up many times. The rearrangement uses TRBV3-1 and TRBJ1-4; 7 nucleotides line up with TRBD1. Germline values: CDR1 LGHDT, CDR2 YNNKEL (reference sequence). Germline trimming cut 4 bases from V and 2 bases from J; bases unmatched to any gene: 1. This CDR3 region has 14 residues. The CDR3 sequence is CASSPTGTNEKLFF. The CDR3 DNA follows: TGTGCCAGCAGCCCGACAGGGACTAATGAAAAACTGTTTTTT.

This rearrangement joins TRBV27 to TRBJ1-5; no reliable D call. CDR1 and CDR2 (germline): MNHEY, SMNVEV (reference sequence). The CDR3 is 14 residues long. V lost 3 bases and J lost 7, with 13 bases in between. CDR3 sequence (DNA): TGTGCCAGCAGTTTTGGAGGGTTCGACCAGCCCCAGCATTTT. This translates into CASSFGGFDQPQHF.

At least ten counts were recorded for this clonotype. The rearrangement uses TRBV6-2 or TRBV6-3 and TRBJ1-1, with TRBD1 matching 7 bases. The CDR3 loop spans 14 amino acids. The ends lost 4 bases at V and 9 bases at J; junction bases unmatched: 11. Germline assignment: CDR1 MNHEY and CDR2 SVGEGT. In nucleotides, the CDR3 is TGTGCCAGCAGTTCCCCCGGGACAGCGGGGAAAGCTTTCTTT. This codes for CASSSPGTAGKAFF.

This clonotype was observed at least ten times. This chain links TRBV30 with TRBJ2-1; D uncertain. Germline values: CDR1 GTSNPN, CDR2 SVGIG (reference sequence). V shed 2 bases and J shed 0 bases, with 8 bases lying between them. There are 14 residues in the CDR3. The CDR3 coding sequence is TGTGCCTGGAGTCGCGGTAGCTCCTACAATGAGCAGTTCTTC. It encodes CAWSRGSSYNEQFF.

This clonotype was picked up many times. The chain has TRBV3-1 and TRBJ1-1; TRBD1 matches 10 bases. The germline CDR1 and CDR2 sequences are LGHDT and YNNKEL (reference sequence). The CDR3 consists of 15 residues. J was trimmed by 5 bases and V by 3 bases; bases with no gene match: 6. The CDR3 nucleotides are TGTGCCAGCAGCCAGACCGGGACAGGGGAGACTGAAGCTTTCTTT. Its protein is CASSQTGTGETEAFF.

The gene calls are TRBV7-6 and TRBJ1-6, with 7 bases that match TRBD1. CDR3 length: 14 residues. Germline values: CDR1 SGHVS, CDR2 FNYEAQ. V dropped 5 bases and J dropped 6; count of bases not matched to a gene: 4. The CDR3 region has the DNA TGTGCCAGCAGCCAGGGACAGATTAATTCACCCCTCCACTTT. This translates into CASSQGQINSPLHF.

This clonotype was recorded at least ten times. This CDR3 is CSARRQGDSGANVLTF. The CDR3 coding sequence is TGCAGTGCTAGGCGACAGGGCGACTCTGGGGCCAACGTCCTGACTTTC. The chain links TRBV20-1 to TRBJ2-6, with 7 nucleotides matching TRBD1. V was pared by 3 bases and J by 0 bases, with 5 bases of the junction left unmatched. CDR1 is DFQATT and CDR2 is SNEGSKA in the germline V gene (reference sequence). CDR3 length: 16 amino acids.

In its sample, this clonotype was seen many times. CDR3 sequence: CASEGFLSGNTIYF. The CDR3 bases are TGTGCCAGCGAAGGGTTCCTCTCTGGAAACACCATATATTTT. The chain joins TRBV6-1 to TRBJ1-3; D not resolved. Germline CDR1 and CDR2: MNHNS and SASEGT. V lost 8 bases to trimming and J lost 0 bases, with 11 bases between them. The CDR3 consists of 14 residues.

Ten or more counts support this clonotype. The V call is TRBV6-2 or TRBV6-3, the J call TRBJ2-7; 11 bases are a match to TRBD2. Germline assignment: CDR1 MNHEY and CDR2 SVGEGT. V gave up 0 bases and J gave up 3 bases; unmatched junction bases: 1. This CDR3 spans 15 amino acids. CDR3 region: CASSYSTSGIYEQYF. In DNA form, the CDR3 reads TGTGCCAGCAGTTACTCGACTAGCGGGATCTACGAGCAGTACTTC.

In this sample, this clonotype turned up many times. This rearrangement joins TRBV24-1 to TRBJ2-5; D might be TRBD1 (5 bases). Germline V gene sequence: CDR1 KGHDR, CDR2 SFDVKD. This CDR3 has 13 amino acids. Deletions cut 9 bases from V and 2 bases from J, with 12 bases between. CDR3: CATSRQPQETQYF. DNA for the CDR3: TGTGCCACCTCAAGACAGCCTCAAGAGACCCAGTACTTC.

Many counts were recorded for this clonotype. The rearrangement links TRBV11-2 to TRBJ2-1; no firm D call. Trimming took 1 base from V and 1 from J, leaving 20 bases between them. This CDR3 has 19 residues. Germline CDR1 SGHAT, CDR2 FQNNGV. The CDR3 DNA is TGTGCCAGCAGCTTAGTAAATAAATGGGCTTCCTTTTCCTACAATGAGCAGTTCTTC. It specifies CASSLVNKWASFSYNEQFF.

A few counts support this clonotype. The CDR3 DNA reads TGCGCCAGCAGCCAAACAGGGCACTACGAGCAGTACTTC. This translates into CASSQTGHYEQYF. The rearrangement links TRBV4-1 to TRBJ2-7, with D maybe TRBD1 (6 bases). The CDR3 sequence is 13 residues long. The germline CDR1 and CDR2 sequences are MGHRA and YSYEKL. The V gene lost 2 bases and the J gene lost 3 bases, with 8 bases spanning the gap.

This clonotype was seen ten or more times. This chain connects TRBV27 to TRBJ2-1, with TRBD2 identical over 7 bases. This CDR3 is built from 16 residues. CDR1 and CDR2 (germline): MNHEY, SMNVEV (reference sequence). Germline trimming cut 8 bases from V and 3 bases from J; bases unmatched to any gene: 13. CDR3 bases: TGTGCCAGCTGCACTAGCGTTAACCCCCTCTACAATGAGCAGTTCTTC. It specifies CASCTSVNPLYNEQFF.

This clonotype was counted at least ten times. The chain employs TRBV19 and TRBJ2-7; D remains ambiguous. Trimming left V 1 base short and J 5 bases short, with 6 bases between. The germline V gene has CDR1 LNHDA and CDR2 SQIVND (reference sequence). This CDR3 is built from 12 residues. The CDR3 DNA reads as TGTGCCAGTAGTATAGCGGACGACGAGCAGTACTTC. Translation gives CASSIADDEQYF.

The chain uses TRBV19 and TRBJ2-7; the match to TRBD1 covers 7 bases. Germline lookup yields CDR1 LNHDA and CDR2 SQIVND (reference sequence). The trim removed 7 bases at V and 6 bases at J, leaving 6 bases unmatched. This CDR3 region has 12 residues. In nucleotides, the CDR3 is TGTGCCAGTACACAGGGGAACCCCGAGCAGTACTTC. This encodes CASTQGNPEQYF.

With respect to this clonotype: This may arise from a read error, as a much more abundant clone is one base away. J is TRBJ2-1 and V is TRBV6-1; D is perhaps TRBD2 (11 bases). The CDR3 has 19 residues. CDR1 and CDR2 (germline): MNHNS, SASEGT. The CDR3 coding sequence is TGTGTCAGCAGTCGGACAGGGGGGTTTAGCGGGAGGGCCTACAATGAGCAGTTCTTC. Translating gives CVSSRTGGFSGRAYNEQFF.

This clonotype occurred many times. The V gene is TRBV3-1, the J gene TRBJ1-1, with unresolved D. Germline values: CDR1 LGHDT, CDR2 YNNKEL (reference sequence). CDR3 size: 11 residues. With 8 bases removed from V and 5 bases from J, the gap between germline ends came to 9 bases. CDR3 in DNA: TGTGCCAGCGAGAAGGGTACTGAAGCTTTCTTT. Translation: CASEKGTEAFF. Drawing the rest from reference TRBV3-1 and TRBJ1-1, the complete variable domain is DTAVSQTPKYLVTQMGNDKSIKCEQNLGHDTMYWYKQDSKKFLKIMFSYNNKELIINETVPNRFSPKSPDKAHLNLHINSLELGDSAVYFCASEKGTEAFFGQGTRLTVV.

This clonotype has a count of ten or more. The chain combines TRBV7-3 with TRBJ2-7; 9 bases align to TRBD2. Germline V gene lookup returns CDR1 SGHTA and CDR2 FQGTGA. The length of the CDR3 is 14 residues. V was clipped by 5 bases and J by 0 bases; unmatched bases: 2. CDR3 in DNA: TGTGCCAGCAGCCCTAGCGGGGCCTCCTACGAGCAGTACTTC. Its protein is CASSPSGASYEQYF.

This clonotype was seen repeatedly, ten times or more. The V call is TRBV7-8, the J call TRBJ2-3; 13 positions agree with TRBD2. The CDR3 length is 18 residues. J lost 7 bases, V lost 0 bases, and 10 bases had no gene match. Per the germline V gene, CDR1 is SGHVS and CDR2 is FQNEAQ. The CDR3 spells CASSLAQTSGRAGNTQYF. DNA of the CDR3: TGTGCCAGCAGCTTAGCCCAAACTAGCGGGAGGGCCGGTAATACGCAGTATTTT.

Only a few counts were recorded for this clonotype. This chain links TRBV2 with TRBJ2-1, with 9 bases fitting TRBD2. The CDR3 spans 16 residues. Germline V gene sequence: CDR1 SNHLY, CDR2 FYNNEI. Trimming at V came to 3 bases and at J to 3 bases, leaving 6 bases not matched to a gene. DNA for the CDR3: TGTGCCAGCAGTGACGTGGCGGGAGGGGACTACAATGAGCAGTTCTTC. Its translation is CASSDVAGGDYNEQFF.

In this sample, this clonotype turned up a few times. The chain has TRBV7-9 and TRBJ2-2; D is undetermined. Per the germline V gene, CDR1 is SEHNR and CDR2 is FQNEAQ (reference sequence). The CDR3 totals 16 residues. V was cut by 4 bases and J by 3 bases, with 15 bases left in between. CDR3 residues: CASSSTPDSYTGELFF. The CDR3, as DNA: TGTGCCAGCAGCTCAACCCCAGACTCGTACACCGGGGAGCTGTTTTTT.

This clonotype was counted many times. The genes are TRBV24-1 and TRBJ1-2; no definite D call. Germline V gene data show CDR1 as KGHDR and CDR2 as SFDVKD. CDR3 size: 13 residues. V lost 7 bases and J lost 4, with 12 bases in between. The CDR3 is CATSSVDGYGYTF. For the CDR3, the DNA is TGTGCCACCAGCTCTGTGGACGGCTATGGCTACACCTTC.

This clonotype has more than one count but fewer than ten. A much larger clone is a single base away; this may be a read error. The chain combines TRBV11-2 with TRBJ2-2; D might be TRBD2 (5 bases). The V gene's germline CDR1 is SGHAT and CDR2 FQNNGV. The CDR3 loop spans 14 amino acids. In DNA, the CDR3 is TGTGCCAGCAGCTTAGATCTTGGTACCGGGGAGCTGCTTTTT. This gives the protein CASSLDLGTGELLF. The full variable domain, with the rest looked up from reference TRBV11-2 and TRBJ2-2, is EAGVAQSPRYKIIEKRQSVAFWCNPISGHATLYWYQQILGQGPKLLIQFQNNGVVDDSQLPKDRFSAERLKGVDSTLKIQPAKLEDSAVYLCASSLDLGTGELLFGEGSRLTVL.

This clonotype was counted many times. The chain carries TRBV24-1 and TRBJ1-6; tentatively, D is TRBD1 (6 bases). Trimming removed 3 bases from V and 10 bases from J, with 15 bases in between. The CDR3 length is 15 residues. The germline V gene encodes CDR1 KGHDR and CDR2 SFDVKD. DNA for the CDR3: TGTGCCACCAGTGATCCAGGGGAAGGAAACTCACCCCTCCACTTT. Translating gives CATSDPGEGNSPLHF.

J is TRBJ2-7 and V is TRBV6-1, with D perhaps matching TRBD1 (5 bases). Per the germline V gene, CDR1 is MNHNS and CDR2 is SASEGT. CDR3 size: 12 residues. Trimming took off 6 bases at V and 6 bases at J, with 12 bases between the two ends. This CDR3 is CASSPPQGEQYF. In nucleotides, the CDR3 is TGTGCCAGCAGCCCTCCCCAGGGCGAGCAGTACTTC.

This chain connects TRBV6-5 to TRBJ1-3, with 9 bases aligning to TRBD1. V dropped 0 bases and J dropped 0; count of bases not matched to a gene: 6. The CDR3 loop spans 18 amino acids. Germline CDR1 and CDR2: MNHEY and SVGAGI. CDR3 sequence reads: CASSYSRTGALSGNTIYF. The CDR3 DNA follows: TGTGCCAGCAGTTACTCAAGGACAGGGGCCCTCTCTGGAAACACCATATATTTT.

This clonotype was seen only a few times. The V call is TRBV10-2, the J call TRBJ2-3, with a tentative D call TRBD2 (6 bases). The CDR3 loop spans 16 amino acids. Germline V lookup: CDR1 WSHSY, CDR2 SAAADI. V was trimmed by 6 bases and J by 1 base, leaving 17 bases between them. CDR3 protein: CASSVGPPGGTDTQYF. CDR3 DNA: TGCGCCAGCAGCGTCGGACCCCCGGGGGGCACAGATACGCAGTATTTT.